This passage covers 30 T cell receptor beta chains from one sample sequenced in a study of vaccination and CD4 T cells after COVID-19. Treatment reported: 10-day PBMC culture with coronavirus spike peptide pools or control peptides (ViraFEST assay). From the unexposed donor, CD4+ T cells were collected ahead of the COVID-19 pandemic (2011-2018). These receptors lack a known antigen. Sequencing of DNA taken from cultured CD4+ T cells relied on the Oncomine TCR Beta short-read assay. TCRdb processed the PCR reads anew with MiXCR; each CDR3 protein has one entry. The sample includes thousands of distinct CDR3 sequences, around 47% of them seen just once. Sequenced input: CD4+ T cells from blood, cultured in vitro. The origin of the receptors is a human donor in good health.

The rearrangement joins TRBV7-6 to TRBJ2-5, with 15 bases fitting TRBD2. The CDR3 totals 17 residues. V trimming: 5 bases; J trimming: 5 bases; junction bases outside the gene matches: 9. Looked up from germline, CDR1 is SGHVS and CDR2 is FNYEAQ. For the CDR3, the DNA is TGTGCCAGCAGCCCCGGACTAGCGGGAGGGCTATCTGAGACCCAGTACTTC. Its translation is CASSPGLAGGLSETQYF. Full variable domain (outside the CDR3, taken from reference TRBV7-6 and TRBJ2-5): GAGVSQSPRYKVTKRGQDVALRCDPISGHVSLYWYRQALGQGPEFLTYFNYEAQQDKSGLPNDRFSAERPEGSISTLTIQRTEQRDSAMYRCASSPGLAGGLSETQYFGPGTRLLVL.

This clonotype occurred a few times. This chain connects TRBV6-1 to TRBJ2-6; D is possibly TRBD1 (5 bases). V dropped 3 bases and J dropped 1 base, with 13 bases sitting between them. In germline, CDR1 is MNHNS, CDR2 SASEGT. The CDR3 runs 17 residues. CDR3 in DNA: TGTGCCAGCAGTGACTGGCAGGGTTTTTCTGGGGCCAACGTCCTGACTTTC. Residues: CASSDWQGFSGANVLTF.

This clonotype occurred a few times. The chain carries TRBV7-9 and TRBJ1-2; no firm D call. The CDR3 has 15 amino acids. V was pared by 5 bases and J by 4 bases, with 17 bases between. CDR1 is SEHNR and CDR2 is FQNEAQ in the germline V gene (reference sequence). The CDR3 sequence: CASSHPFEGSYGYTF. CDR3 coding DNA: TGTGCCAGCAGCCACCCATTTGAGGGCTCCTATGGCTACACCTTC. Based on the CDR3 plus reference TRBV7-9 and TRBJ1-2, the full variable domain is DTGVSQNPRHKITKRGQNVTFRCDPISEHNRLYWYRQTLGQGPEFLTYFQNEAQLEKSRLLSDRFSAERPKGSFSTLEIQRTEQGDSAMYLCASSHPFEGSYGYTFGSGTRLTVV.

This sequence joins TRBV20-1 and TRBJ1-4, with D unresolved. Germline CDR1 is DFQATT and CDR2 is SNEGSKA (reference sequence). The V gene lost 1 base and the J gene lost 6 bases, with 9 bases spanning the gap. The CDR3 covers 13 residues. The CDR3 DNA reads as TGCAGTGCTAGAGCACCGTGGGATGAAAAACTGTTTTTT. It encodes CSARAPWDEKLFF.

The gene calls are TRBV12-3 or TRBV12-4 and TRBJ1-2; D not resolved. Trimming shortened V by 2 bases and J by 3 bases, and 7 bases separated the two germline ends. The CDR3 extends over 13 amino acids. CDR3 bases: TGTGCCAGCAGTTTAACGGAGGACTATGGCTACACCTTC. Amino acids: CASSLTEDYGYTF.

V is TRBV6-1 and J is TRBJ2-7, with a possible D match to TRBD2 (6 bases). The V gene's germline CDR1 is MNHNS and CDR2 SASEGT. V gave up 7 bases and J gave up 0 bases, with 13 bases separating them. The CDR3 has 14 residues. Written as DNA, the CDR3 is TGTGCCAGCAATCCAGCGGGTTACTCCTACGAGCAGTACTTC. It codes for CASNPAGYSYEQYF.

Only one count was recorded for this clonotype. J is TRBJ2-7 and V is TRBV7-2; 8 bases are a match to TRBD1. The germline V gene encodes CDR1 SGHTA and CDR2 FQGNSA. V shed 0 bases, J shed 3 bases, and the junction held 4 bases outside the gene matches. The CDR3 runs to 15 residues. CDR3 sequence (DNA): TGTGCCAGCAGCTTAGCCGGGACAGGCAGCTACGAGCAGTACTTC. The encoded protein is CASSLAGTGSYEQYF.

The chain links TRBV7-8 to TRBJ2-5; D call uncertain. Germline assignment: CDR1 SGHVS and CDR2 FQNEAQ. The V end lost 0 bases, the J end lost 5 bases, and 1 base lay between the germline ends. The CDR3 consists of 11 residues. CDR3 sequence: CASSLAETQYF. In DNA form, the CDR3 reads TGTGCCAGCAGCTTAGCGGAGACCCAGTACTTC.

This clonotype was counted between two and nine times. The genes are TRBV20-1 and TRBJ2-7; a possible D gene is TRBD2 (6 bases). Germline loops: CDR1 DFQATT, CDR2 SNEGSKA (reference sequence). This CDR3 contains 17 residues. Trimming took off 1 base at V and 4 bases at J, with 23 bases between the two ends. The CDR3 nucleotides are TGCAGTGCTAGAGGTCCCGGACTCCCGGGGGAAGGATACGAGCAGTACTTC. It codes for CSARGPGLPGEGYEQYF.

The J gene is TRBJ1-2, the V gene TRBV20-1, with unresolved D. V was pared by 0 bases and J by 4 bases, with 12 bases between. This CDR3 comprises 14 residues. Germline CDR1 is DFQATT and CDR2 is SNEGSKA (reference sequence). CDR3 region: CSAREWGGGYGYTF. The CDR3 DNA sequence: TGCAGTGCTAGAGAATGGGGAGGCGGCTATGGCTACACCTTC.

The chain uses TRBV28 and TRBJ2-7; D may be TRBD2 (6 bases). Germline-derived CDR1 and CDR2 are MDHEN and SYDVKM. This CDR3 has 15 residues. Trimming removed 4 bases at V and 7 bases at J, with 20 bases between. This CDR3 is CASSYIGPRREEQYF. CDR3 bases: TGTGCCAGCAGTTATATCGGGCCCCGCCGGGAGGAGCAGTACTTC. Together with reference TRBV28 and TRBJ2-7, the CDR3 gives the full variable domain: DVKVTQSSRYLVKRTGEKVFLECVQDMDHENMFWYRQDPGLGLRLIYFSYDVKMKEKGDIPEGYSVSREKKERFSLILESASTNQTSMYLCASSYIGPRREEQYFGPGTRLTVT.

The rearrangement joins TRBV6-1 to TRBJ1-1; a weak D match, TRBD1 (5 bases). V was shortened by 9 bases and J by 1 base, with 9 bases between the two germline ends. The length of the CDR3 is 12 residues. CDR1 MNHNS and CDR2 SASEGT come from the germline V gene. CDR3 nucleotide sequence: TGTGCCAGTCGGGACGGGAACACTGAAGCTTTCTTT. It translates to CASRDGNTEAFF.

In its sample, this clonotype was seen a few times. The chain couples TRBV20-1 to TRBJ1-1; D gene uncertain. In germline, CDR1 is DFQATT, CDR2 SNEGSKA (reference sequence). The CDR3 covers 14 residues. Trimming took 6 bases from V and 1 from J, leaving 15 bases between them. CDR3: CSANPIDKNTEAFF. In nucleotides, the CDR3 is TGCAGTGCCAACCCCATCGACAAGAACACTGAAGCTTTCTTT.

This chain joins TRBV20-1 and TRBJ2-1; the match to TRBD2 covers 8 bases. CDR3 length: 16 amino acids. V shed 0 bases and J 2 bases; nucleotides not matched to a gene: 6. Per germline, CDR1 DFQATT and CDR2 SNEGSKA (reference sequence). CDR3 nucleotides: TGCAGTGCTAGAGATGGACTAGCAGTCGCCTACAATGAGCAGTTCTTC. Encoded protein: CSARDGLAVAYNEQFF.

J is TRBJ2-3 and V is TRBV6-1; TRBD1 might be the D (5 bases). V gave up 4 bases and J gave up 2 bases, with 13 bases separating them. Germline V gene sequence: CDR1 MNHNS, CDR2 SASEGT. The CDR3 runs to 15 residues. For the CDR3, the DNA is TGTGCCAGCAGTGGTGCAGGGTCGATCACAGATACGCAGTATTTT. Translating gives CASSGAGSITDTQYF.

This clonotype was counted a few times. This rearrangement joins TRBV20-1 to TRBJ1-2; the match to TRBD1 covers 8 bases. The CDR3 is 14 residues long. CDR1 and CDR2 from the germline V gene are DFQATT and SNEGSKA (reference sequence). The junction had 9 bases not matched to a gene; V was cut back by 6 bases and J by 3 bases. The CDR3 here is CSAPLGQGHYGYTF. CDR3 coding DNA: TGCAGTGCCCCCCTAGGACAGGGTCACTATGGCTACACCTTC.

The chain carries TRBV12-3 or TRBV12-4 and TRBJ2-7, with a possible D match to TRBD1 (6 bases). CDR3 length equals 13 residues. V lost 5 bases, J lost 1 base, and 9 bases lay in between. CDR3 in DNA: TGTGCCAGCAGTGACAGGCCTTCCTACGAGCAGTACTTC. Its protein product is CASSDRPSYEQYF.

This clonotype is medium-sized in the sample. V and J are TRBV2 and TRBJ1-2, with 7 nucleotides matching TRBD1. Germline loops: CDR1 SNHLY, CDR2 FYNNEI. With V trimmed by 4 bases and J by 7 bases, 9 bases remained unmatched. CDR3 length: 14 residues. The CDR3 sequence: CASSGQGGSGGYTF. The CDR3 nucleotides read TGTGCCAGCAGTGGACAGGGTGGGAGTGGTGGCTACACCTTC.

The chain combines TRBV11-2 with TRBJ2-7; no definite D call. The V gene lost 1 base and the J gene lost 0 bases, with 7 bases spanning the gap. The V gene's germline CDR1 is SGHAT and CDR2 FQNNGV. The CDR3 consists of 14 residues. The CDR3 region is CASSLVQTSYEQYF. Written as DNA, the CDR3 is TGTGCCAGCAGCTTAGTACAGACCTCCTACGAGCAGTACTTC.

This clonotype appeared a few times. The V and J genes are TRBV20-1 and TRBJ1-2; unclear D gene. The CDR3 has 15 amino acids. Trimming took off 3 bases at V and 4 bases at J, with 18 bases between the two ends. The germline V gene has CDR1 DFQATT and CDR2 SNEGSKA (reference sequence). CDR3 protein: CSASLAGASPYGYTF. The CDR3, as DNA: TGCAGTGCTAGCCTGGCTGGAGCGAGCCCCTATGGCTACACCTTC.

This chain joins TRBV28 and TRBJ1-2; D remains ambiguous. V was pared by 6 bases and J by 8 bases, with 13 bases between. This CDR3 has 12 residues. Germline V CDR1 and CDR2: MDHEN, SYDVKM. Written as DNA, the CDR3 is TGTGCCAGCAGCCTCCGGTCCTGGGGCTACACCTTC. Translation: CASSLRSWGYTF.

This chain uses TRBV7-6 with TRBJ2-6, with D perhaps TRBD2 (6 bases). Trimming stripped 5 bases from V and 0 bases from J, with 17 bases between. In germline, CDR1 is SGHVS, CDR2 FNYEAQ. The CDR3 is 18 amino acids. The CDR3 is CASSLGLPTLSGANVLTF. DNA of the CDR3: TGTGCCAGCAGCCTGGGACTCCCTACCCTCTCTGGGGCCAACGTCCTGACTTTC.

The chain is built from TRBV4-3 and TRBJ1-2; possible D gene TRBD1, 6 bases. Per germline, CDR1 LGHNA and CDR2 YSLEER. Trimming cost V 5 bases and J 4 bases, with 11 bases left between them. CDR3 length equals 13 residues. This chain's CDR3 is CASSGDNSYGYTF. DNA for the CDR3: TGCGCCAGCAGCGGGGACAATTCCTATGGCTACACCTTC.

The V and J genes are TRBV19 and TRBJ1-5; a weak D match, TRBD1 (5 bases). The CDR3 consists of 16 residues. Trimming removed 3 bases at V and 7 bases at J, with 19 bases between. The germline CDR1 and CDR2 sequences are LNHDA and SQIVND (reference sequence). For the CDR3, the DNA is TGTGCCAGTAGTATTCGGCGGCCAGGGTCGGGCCAGCCCCAGCATTTT. Protein product: CASSIRRPGSGQPQHF. The variable domain in full, with the rest retrieved from reference TRBV19 and TRBJ1-5, is DGGITQSPKYLFRKEGQNVTLSCEQNLNHDAMYWYRQDPGQGLRLIYYSQIVNDFQKGDIAEGYSVSREKKESFPLTVTSAQKNPTAFYLCASSIRRPGSGQPQHFGDGTRLSIL.

This clonotype showed up just a few times. V gene TRBV7-2 combines with J gene TRBJ2-2; no reliable D call. The ends were cut back, 5 bases at V and 1 base at J, with 11 bases in the middle. Germline-derived CDR1 and CDR2 are SGHTA and FQGNSA. This CDR3 spans 15 amino acids. CDR3 amino acids: CASSPTTRNTGELFF. In DNA form, the CDR3 reads TGTGCCAGCAGCCCGACAACAAGGAACACCGGGGAGCTGTTTTTT.

V usage is TRBV2 and J usage is TRBJ1-2; TRBD1 matches at 8 bases. Trimming cost V 1 base and J 8 bases; bases outside gene matches: 6. The CDR3 runs to 14 residues. In germline, CDR1 is SNHLY, CDR2 FYNNEI. The CDR3, as DNA: TGTGCCAGCAGTGAAGAACAGGGGGTCGGCGGCTACACCTTC. It codes for CASSEEQGVGGYTF.

The chain uses TRBV7-9 and TRBJ2-3; no firm D call. The CDR3 loop spans 13 amino acids. V was pared by 1 base and J by 3 bases, with 5 bases between. Germline-derived CDR1 and CDR2 are SEHNR and FQNEAQ (reference sequence). CDR3 sequence: CASSLDGTDTQYF. CDR3 nucleotide sequence: TGTGCCAGCAGCTTAGATGGGACAGATACGCAGTATTTT.

This clonotype has just a few counts. This chain links TRBV11-3 with TRBJ2-5, with D perhaps being TRBD1 or TRBD2 (6 bases each). Trimming took 1 base from V and 3 from J, leaving 15 bases between them. Germline lookup yields CDR1 SGHNT and CDR2 YENEEA. The CDR3 is 16 amino acids. The CDR3 nucleotides are TGTGCCAGCAGCTTAGCCGGGAGCAGGGGCGAAGAGACCCAGTACTTC. Translating gives CASSLAGSRGEETQYF. The whole variable domain, filled in from reference TRBV11-3 and TRBJ2-5, reads EAGVVQSPRYKIIEKKQPVAFWCNPISGHNTLYWYLQNLGQGPELLIRYENEEAVDDSQLPKDRFSAERLKGVDSTLKIQPAELGDSAVYLCASSLAGSRGEETQYFGPGTRLLVL.

The rearrangement uses TRBV28 and TRBJ2-7; a possible D gene is TRBD1 (6 bases). The CDR3 length is 14 residues. The V end was cut by 4 bases, the J end by 3 bases, with 13 bases between. The V gene's germline CDR1 is MDHEN and CDR2 SYDVKM. CDR3 in DNA: TGTGCCAGCAGTTCGCCAGGGGTCCGCTACGAGCAGTACTTC. This sequence encodes CASSSPGVRYEQYF.

This clonotype was seen a handful of times. V is TRBV6-1 and J is TRBJ1-6, with TRBD1 matching over 7 bases. The CDR3 length is 15 residues. CDR1 MNHNS and CDR2 SASEGT come from the germline V gene. The trim removed 6 bases at V and 9 bases at J, leaving 11 bases unmatched. Written as DNA, the CDR3 is TGTGCCAGCAGGGGGGACAGTCCCTATGGTTCACCCCTCCACTTT. The encoded protein is CASRGDSPYGSPLHF.